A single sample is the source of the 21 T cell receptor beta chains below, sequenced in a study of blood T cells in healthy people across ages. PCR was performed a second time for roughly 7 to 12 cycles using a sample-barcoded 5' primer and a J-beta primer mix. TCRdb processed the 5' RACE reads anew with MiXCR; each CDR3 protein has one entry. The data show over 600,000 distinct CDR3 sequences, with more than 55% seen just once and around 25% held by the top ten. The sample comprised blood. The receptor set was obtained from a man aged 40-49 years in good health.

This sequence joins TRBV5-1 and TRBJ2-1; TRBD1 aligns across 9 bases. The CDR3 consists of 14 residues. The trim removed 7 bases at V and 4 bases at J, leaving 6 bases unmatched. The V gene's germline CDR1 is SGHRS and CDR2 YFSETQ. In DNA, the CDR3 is TGCGCCAGCGGCGGGACAGGGCAATACAATGAGCAGTTCTTC. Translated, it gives CASGGTGQYNEQFF.

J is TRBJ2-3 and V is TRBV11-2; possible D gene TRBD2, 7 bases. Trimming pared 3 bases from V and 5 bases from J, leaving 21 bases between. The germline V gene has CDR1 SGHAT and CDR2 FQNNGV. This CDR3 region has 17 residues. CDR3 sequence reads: CASSFLSLGGAGDTQYF. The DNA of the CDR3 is TGTGCCAGCAGCTTTCTTAGTTTGGGGGGGGCAGGAGATACGCAGTATTTT.

The CDR3 DNA follows: TGTGCCAGCAGCCCCAGGAACTACGAGCAGTACTTC. Translated: CASSPRNYEQYF. This rearrangement joins TRBV5-6 to TRBJ2-7; unclear D gene. Looked up from germline, CDR1 is SGHDT and CDR2 is YYEEEE. This CDR3 is built from 12 residues. V gave up 4 bases and J gave up 3 bases, with 8 bases separating them.

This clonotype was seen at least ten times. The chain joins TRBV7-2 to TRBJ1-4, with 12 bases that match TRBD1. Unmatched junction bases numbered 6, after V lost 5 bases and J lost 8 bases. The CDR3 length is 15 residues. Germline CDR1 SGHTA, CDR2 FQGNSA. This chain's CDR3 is CASSAGQGAGEKLFF. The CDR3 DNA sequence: TGTGCCAGCAGCGCGGGACAGGGGGCGGGCGAAAAACTGTTTTTT.

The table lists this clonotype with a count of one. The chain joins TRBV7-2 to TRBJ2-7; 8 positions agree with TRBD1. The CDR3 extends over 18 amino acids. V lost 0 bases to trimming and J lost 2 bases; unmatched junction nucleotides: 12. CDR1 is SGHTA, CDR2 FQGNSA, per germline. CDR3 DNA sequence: TGTGCCAGCAGCTTAGCGGGGTCACAGGGGGGCATCGCCTACGAGCAGTACTTC. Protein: CASSLAGSQGGIAYEQYF.

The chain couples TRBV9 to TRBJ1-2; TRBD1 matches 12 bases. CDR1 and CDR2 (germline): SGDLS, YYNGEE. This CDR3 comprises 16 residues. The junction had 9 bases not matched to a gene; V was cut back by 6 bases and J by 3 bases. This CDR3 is CASKGTGGAGYYGYTF. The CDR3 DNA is TGTGCCAGCAAGGGGACAGGGGGCGCCGGTTACTATGGCTACACCTTC.

CDR3 region: CASRTQGAAKNIQYF. CDR3 DNA sequence: TGTGCCAGCAGGACACAGGGAGCGGCCAAAAACATTCAGTACTTC. The chain joins TRBV6-1 to TRBJ2-4; maybe TRBD1 (6 bases). The V gene lost 6 bases and the J gene lost 1 base, with 13 bases spanning the gap. CDR3 length: 15 residues. CDR1 and CDR2 from the germline V gene are MNHNS and SASEGT.

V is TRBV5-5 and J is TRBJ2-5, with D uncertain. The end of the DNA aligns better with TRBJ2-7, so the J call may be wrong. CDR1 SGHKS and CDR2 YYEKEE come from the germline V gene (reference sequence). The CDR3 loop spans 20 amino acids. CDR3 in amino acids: CASSDFWGFSEIAGTYEQYF. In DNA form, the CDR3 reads TGTGCCAGCAGCGACTTCTGGGGATTCAGCGAGATAGCCGGAACCTACGAGCAGTACTTC.

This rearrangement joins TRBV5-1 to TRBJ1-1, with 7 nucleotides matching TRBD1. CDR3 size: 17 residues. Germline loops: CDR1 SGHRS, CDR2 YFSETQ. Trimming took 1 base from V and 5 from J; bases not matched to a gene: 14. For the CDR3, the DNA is TGCGCCAGCAGCTTGCGGTGGGGACAGACAGGGAAAACTGAAGCTTTCTTT. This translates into CASSLRWGQTGKTEAFF.

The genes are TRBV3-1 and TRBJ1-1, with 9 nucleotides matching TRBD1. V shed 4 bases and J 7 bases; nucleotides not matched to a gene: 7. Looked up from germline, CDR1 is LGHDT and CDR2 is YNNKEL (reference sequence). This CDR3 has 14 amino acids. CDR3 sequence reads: CASSPNPGQGEAFF. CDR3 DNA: TGTGCCAGCAGCCCGAATCCGGGACAGGGTGAAGCTTTCTTT.

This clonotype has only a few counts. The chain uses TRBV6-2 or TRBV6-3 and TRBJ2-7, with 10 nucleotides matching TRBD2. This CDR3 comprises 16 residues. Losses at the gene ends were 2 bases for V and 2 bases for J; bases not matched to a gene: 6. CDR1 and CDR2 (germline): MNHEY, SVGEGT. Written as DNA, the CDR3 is TGTGCCAGCAGTTACCGCCTAGCGGGGGAACCCTACGAGCAGTACTTC. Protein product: CASSYRLAGEPYEQYF.

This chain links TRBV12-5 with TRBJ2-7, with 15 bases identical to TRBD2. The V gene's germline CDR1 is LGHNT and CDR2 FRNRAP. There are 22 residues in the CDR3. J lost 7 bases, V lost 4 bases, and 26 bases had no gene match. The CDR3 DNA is TGTGCTAGTGGTTGGTCGAGCACGCGGACTAGCGGGGGGGCCAAAATCTACAATGAGCAGTACTTC. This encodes CASGWSSTRTSGGAKIYNEQYF. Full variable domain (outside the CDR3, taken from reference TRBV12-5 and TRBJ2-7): DARVTQTPRHKVTEMGQEVTMRCQPILGHNTVFWYRQTMMQGLELLAYFRNRAPLDDSGMPKDRFSAEMPDATLATLKIQPSEPRDSAVYFCASGWSSTRTSGGAKIYNEQYFGPGTRLTVT.

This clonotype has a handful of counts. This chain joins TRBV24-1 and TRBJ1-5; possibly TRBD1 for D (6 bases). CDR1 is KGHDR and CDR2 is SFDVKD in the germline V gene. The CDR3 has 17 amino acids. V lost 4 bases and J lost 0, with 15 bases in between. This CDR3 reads CATSDLTGAYSNQPQHF. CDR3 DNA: TGTGCCACCAGTGACTTAACGGGGGCGTATAGCAATCAGCCCCAGCATTTT.

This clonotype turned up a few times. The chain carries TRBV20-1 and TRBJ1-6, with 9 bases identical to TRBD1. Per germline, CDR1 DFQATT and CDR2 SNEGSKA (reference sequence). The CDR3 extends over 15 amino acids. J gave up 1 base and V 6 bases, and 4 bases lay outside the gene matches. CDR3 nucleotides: TGCAGTGCCACAGGGGGCGCGTCCTATAATTCACCCCTCCACTTT. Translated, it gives CSATGGASYNSPLHF.

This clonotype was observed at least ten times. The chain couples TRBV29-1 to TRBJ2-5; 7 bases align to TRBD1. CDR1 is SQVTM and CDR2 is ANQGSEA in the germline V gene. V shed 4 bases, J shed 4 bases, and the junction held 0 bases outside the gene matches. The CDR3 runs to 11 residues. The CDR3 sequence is CSVGTGETQYF. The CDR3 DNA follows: TGCAGCGTTGGGACAGGAGAGACCCAGTACTTC.

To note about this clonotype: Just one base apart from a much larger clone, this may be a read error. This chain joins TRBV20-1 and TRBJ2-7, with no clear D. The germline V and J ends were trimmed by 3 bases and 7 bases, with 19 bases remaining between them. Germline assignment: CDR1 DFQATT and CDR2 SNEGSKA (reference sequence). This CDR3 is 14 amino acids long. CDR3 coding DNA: TGCAGTGCTAGTCTGGAGAGTACCTACAATGAGCAGTACTTC. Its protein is CSASLESTYNEQYF.

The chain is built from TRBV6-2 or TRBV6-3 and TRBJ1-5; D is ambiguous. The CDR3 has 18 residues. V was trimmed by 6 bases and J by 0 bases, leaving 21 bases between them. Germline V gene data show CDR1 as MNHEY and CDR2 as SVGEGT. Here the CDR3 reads CASSPPRRPSYSNQPQHF. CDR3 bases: TGTGCCAGCAGCCCTCCCAGGCGACCTTCATATAGCAATCAGCCCCAGCATTTT.

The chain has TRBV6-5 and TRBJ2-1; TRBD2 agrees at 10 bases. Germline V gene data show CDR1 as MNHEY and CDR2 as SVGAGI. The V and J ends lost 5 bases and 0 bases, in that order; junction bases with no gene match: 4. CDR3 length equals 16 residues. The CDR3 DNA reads TGTGCCAGCAGTACCTCTAGCGGGAGCTCCTACAATGAGCAGTTCTTC. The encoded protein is CASSTSSGSSYNEQFF.

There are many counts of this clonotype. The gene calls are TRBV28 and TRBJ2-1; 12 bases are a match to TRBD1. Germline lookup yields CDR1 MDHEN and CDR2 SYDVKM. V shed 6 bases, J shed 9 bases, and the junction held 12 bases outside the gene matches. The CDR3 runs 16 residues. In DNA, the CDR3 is TGTGCCAGCAGCCCAACGGGGACAGGGGGCTTCGCTGAGCAGTTCTTC. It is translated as CASSPTGTGGFAEQFF.

The CDR3 DNA reads as TGCAGCGTTGAAGTGGACAGCAAAAACATTCAGTACTTC. Translating gives CSVEVDSKNIQYF. This chain links TRBV29-1 with TRBJ2-4, with D maybe TRBD1 (6 bases). CDR1 is SQVTM and CDR2 is ANQGSEA in the germline V gene. V lost 1 base, J lost 3 bases, and 7 bases lay in between. The CDR3 covers 13 residues.

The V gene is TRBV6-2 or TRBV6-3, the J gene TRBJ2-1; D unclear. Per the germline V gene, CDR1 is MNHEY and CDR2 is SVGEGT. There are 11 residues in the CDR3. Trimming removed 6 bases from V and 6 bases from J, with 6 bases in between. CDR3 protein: CASRHSNEQFF. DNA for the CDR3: TGTGCCAGCAGGCACTCCAATGAGCAGTTCTTC.